The sequence of this T cell receptor beta chain was determined in a study of chemoradiotherapy in HPV16-positive cancers. Across the study: Functional T-cell assays on a couple of HPV16-positive patients' cells defined candidate HPV-specific clones and common TCR motifs. Study observations and caveats: HPV-specific T cells were functionally defined from only two HPV16-positive patients.

Profiled with immunoSEQ multiplex PCR; TCRdb holds only in-frame clones, not every one. Of 12,000 to 15,000 clones detected, roughly 90% appear once; the ten largest clones hold roughly 2.6%. Germline V lookup: CDR1 SGHRS, CDR2 YFSETQ. V lost 5 bases and J 3 bases, leaving 11 bases between the germline ends. The CDR3 runs 14 residues. A single count supports this clone. Antigen: not known. Repeated repertoire sampling spanned the course of chemoradiotherapy. The V call is TRBV5-1, the J call TRBJ2-2; D may be TRBD2 (6 bases). This material consisted of blood, taken from a patient who underwent chemoradiotherapy. The clonotype originates from a human donor with HPV-associated anogenital cancer. The CDR3 nucleotides read TGCGCCAGCAGGGGACTTGCGGACACCGGGGAGCTGTTTTTT. Protein product: CASRGLADTGELFF.